Listed here are 3 T cell receptor beta chains from one sample, sequenced in a study of blood T cell repertoires in COVID-19 (dated by TCRdb to the early 2020s). Libraries were made using the immunoSEQ multiplex PCR assay. TCRdb holds this immuneACCESS table with in-frame rearrangements only. Some clones are missing; in checked studies, unresolved V genes explain under half, and the rest has no known cause. Present in this sample are 140,000 or so clones, more than 75% of which were seen just once. The ten largest clones capture about two fifths of the sample. Specimen: peripheral blood. These receptor sequences come from a man aged 45-65 years who had recovered from COVID-19.

About this clone itself: The same CDR3 is also encoded by other DNA sequences in this sample. V usage is TRBV7-2 and J usage is TRBJ1-1; D perhaps matches TRBD1 (5 bases). The CDR3 runs 15 residues. The V end lost 1 base, the J end lost 0 bases, and 9 bases lay between the germline ends. Germline lookup yields CDR1 SGHTA and CDR2 FQGNSA. The CDR3 DNA follows: TGTGCCAGCAGCTTAGTATCAGGGATGAACACTGAAGCTTTCTTT. Encoded protein: CASSLVSGMNTEAFF.

The chain links TRBV5-1 to TRBJ2-3, with D possibly TRBD2 on 6 matching bases. This CDR3 spans 16 amino acids. CDR1 and CDR2 from the germline V gene are SGHRS and YFSETQ. V lost 0 bases to trimming and J lost 2 bases, with 13 bases between them. The CDR3 is CASSLEGRGNTDTQYF. The CDR3 DNA reads TGCGCCAGCAGCTTGGAAGGGCGGGGTAACACAGATACGCAGTATTTT.

The chain uses TRBV6-6 and TRBJ2-4, with 9 bases aligning to TRBD1. V shed 2 bases, J shed 6 bases, and the junction held 8 bases outside the gene matches. CDR3 length equals 16 residues. Looked up from germline, CDR1 is MNHNY and CDR2 is SVGAGI (reference sequence). The CDR3 sequence: CASSYPTGGSGNIQYF. CDR3 in DNA: TGTGCCAGCAGTTACCCGACAGGGGGGTCGGGAAACATTCAGTACTTC.